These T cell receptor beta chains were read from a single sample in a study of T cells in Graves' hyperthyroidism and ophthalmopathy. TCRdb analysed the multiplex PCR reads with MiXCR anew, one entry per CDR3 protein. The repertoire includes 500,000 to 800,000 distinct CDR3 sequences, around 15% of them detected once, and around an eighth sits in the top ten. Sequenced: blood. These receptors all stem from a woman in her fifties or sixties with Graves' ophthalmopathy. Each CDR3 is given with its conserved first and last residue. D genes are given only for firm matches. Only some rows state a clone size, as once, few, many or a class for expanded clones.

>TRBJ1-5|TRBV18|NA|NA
CASSPQEGGSNQPQHF
TGTGCCAGCTCACCCCAGGAGGGGGGAAGCAATCAGCCCCAGCATTTT
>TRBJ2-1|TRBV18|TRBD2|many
CASSPGLAGSFNEQFF
TGTGCCAGCTCACCCGGACTAGCGGGAAGTTTCAATGAGCAGTTCTTC
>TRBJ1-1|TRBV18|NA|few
CASSPRQEYGDTEAFF
TGTGCCAGCTCACCAAGACAGGAGTATGGGGACACTGAAGCTTTCTTT
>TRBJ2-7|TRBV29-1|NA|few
CSVAPSAFYEQYF
TGCAGCGTTGCTCCCAGCGCCTTCTACGAGCAGTACTTC
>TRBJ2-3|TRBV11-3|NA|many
CASSLAGTGTDTQYF
TGTGCCAGCAGCTTAGCGGGGACGGGCACAGATACGCAGTATTTT
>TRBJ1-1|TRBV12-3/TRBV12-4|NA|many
CASSLVAAEAFF
TGTGCCAGCAGTTTAGTAGCAGCTGAAGCTTTCTTT
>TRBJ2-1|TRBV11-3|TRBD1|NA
CASSLLRDRGGNEQFF
TGTGCCAGCAGCTTACTAAGGGACAGGGGGGGCAATGAGCAGTTCTTC
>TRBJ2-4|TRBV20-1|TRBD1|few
CSARSLGTARAKNIQYF
TGCAGTGCTAGAAGCTTGGGGACAGCCCGAGCCAAAAACATTCAGTACTTC
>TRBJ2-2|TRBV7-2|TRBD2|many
CASSRRRAGGPSPNTGELFF
TGTGCCAGCAGCCGGAGGCGAGCGGGAGGGCCCTCCCCGAACACCGGGGAGCTGTTTTTT
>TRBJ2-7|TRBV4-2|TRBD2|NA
CASSQLSSGTRYEQYF
TGTGCCAGCAGCCAATTATCTAGCGGAACTAGATACGAGCAGTACTTC
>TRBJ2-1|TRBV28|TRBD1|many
CASSRSAGQGNEQFF
TGTGCCAGCAGCCGCTCCGCGGGACAGGGGAATGAGCAGTTCTTC
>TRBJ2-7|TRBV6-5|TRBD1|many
CASSYSTGEQYF
TGTGCCAGCAGTTACTCGACAGGGGAGCAGTACTTC
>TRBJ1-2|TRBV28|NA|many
CASSSGGGWSYGYTF
TGTGCCAGCAGTTCCGGGGGGGGCTGGAGCTATGGCTACACCTTC
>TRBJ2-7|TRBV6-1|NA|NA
CASIEGGEQYF
TGTGCCAGCATTGAAGGCGGCGAGCAGTACTTC
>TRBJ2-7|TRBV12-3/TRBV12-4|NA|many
CASTKKQGPYEQYF
TGTGCCAGCACTAAAAAGCAGGGGCCCTACGAGCAGTACTTC